These 30 T cell receptor beta chains came from one sample sequenced in a study of blood T cells in healthy people across ages (dated by TCRdb to 2015 to 2017). The library was prepared using 5' RACE. A second PCR of about 7 to 12 cycles was performed with a sample-barcoded 5' primer and a J-beta primer mix. TCRdb applied fastp at Q25 and MiXCR to the public reads, then kept only in-frame beta chains. Entries that share a CDR3 protein sequence are merged under the most common genes and DNA. The sample table shows fewer than 2 million distinct CDR3 sequences, and roughly two fifths are seen once. The top ten constitute 23% of the sample. Sequencing was carried out using blood. Receptors were obtained from a human donor in good health.

V gene TRBV20-1 combines with J gene TRBJ2-7; D call uncertain. The end of the DNA fits TRBJ2-5 better, so the J call may be wrong. CDR3 size: 13 residues. Germline V gene lookup returns CDR1 DFQATT and CDR2 SNEGSKA (reference sequence). The CDR3 loop is CSARLGPQETQYF. The CDR3 DNA reads as TGCAGTGCCAGATTAGGACCTCAGGAGACCCAGTACTTC.

As for this clonotype: The germline gene is not matched at one end of the junction; a read error may be the cause. The V and J genes are TRBV7-9 and TRBJ1-6; D call uncertain. The CDR3 loop spans 13 amino acids. In germline, CDR1 is SEHNR, CDR2 FQNEAQ (reference sequence). The CDR3 is CAGSLNLDSPLHF. In nucleotides, the CDR3 is TGTGCCGGCAGCTTGAATCTGGATTCACCCCTCCACTTT.

This clonotype was observed a few times. The chain combines TRBV6-5 with TRBJ1-4; D is unresolved. Germline values: CDR1 MNHEY, CDR2 SVGAGI. V lost 6 bases, J lost 3 bases, and 14 bases lay in between. This CDR3 comprises 15 residues. This CDR3 is CASSPSIGSNEKLFF. The CDR3 DNA is TGTGCCAGCAGCCCTTCGATCGGGTCTAATGAAAAACTGTTTTTT.

The gene calls are TRBV7-3 and TRBJ2-5; weak D call: TRBD2 (7 bases). The assigned J gene may be wrong: the sequence end matches TRBJ2-7 better. The CDR3 is made up of 15 amino acids. Looked up from germline, CDR1 is SGHTA and CDR2 is FQGTGA. CDR3 protein: CASSLRGGGLDEQYF. The CDR3 region has the DNA TGTGCCAGCAGCTTAAGAGGGGGGGGTTTAGACGAGCAGTACTTC.

The DNA for the CDR3 is TGTGCCAGCAGCTTTAGAATGGCCAGCACAGATACGCAGTATTTT. It encodes CASSFRMASTDTQYF. The chain combines TRBV11-3 with TRBJ2-3, with unresolved D. The CDR3 is 15 amino acids. Deletions cut 3 bases from V and 0 bases from J, with 10 bases between. Germline CDR1 and CDR2: SGHNT and YENEEA.

This CDR3 reads CSAFAGTPDNEQFF. CDR3 nucleotides: TGCAGTGCTTTCGCCGGGACACCAGACAATGAGCAGTTCTTC. The genes are TRBV20-1 and TRBJ2-1; perhaps TRBD1 as D (6 bases). Trimming cost V 5 bases and J 5 bases, with 16 bases left between them. Germline V gene lookup returns CDR1 DFQATT and CDR2 SNEGSKA (reference sequence). This CDR3 comprises 14 residues.

In this sample, this clonotype turned up many times. The rearrangement joins TRBV11-2 to TRBJ2-3, with 7 bases lining up with TRBD2. Germline V gives CDR1 SGHAT, CDR2 FQNNGV. J lost 6 bases, V lost 1 base, and 4 bases had no gene match. The CDR3 spans 14 residues. CDR3 residues: CASSLGLAVDTQYF. CDR3 DNA: TGTGCCAGCAGCTTAGGCCTAGCGGTGGATACGCAGTATTTT.

The rearrangement uses TRBV4-2 and TRBJ1-1; D remains ambiguous. The length of the CDR3 is 11 residues. V lost 4 bases, J lost 7 bases, and 7 bases lay in between. Germline V gene lookup returns CDR1 LGHNA and CDR2 YNFKEQ. CDR3 region: CASSPYHEAFF. The CDR3 region has the DNA TGTGCCAGCAGCCCCTACCATGAAGCTTTCTTT.

The genes are TRBV24-1 and TRBJ2-7; 12 bases line up with TRBD1. The DNA end lines up better with TRBJ2-5; the J call may be wrong. Germline CDR1 is KGHDR and CDR2 is SFDVKD. This CDR3 is 15 amino acids long. The CDR3 protein is CATGGTGGTGETQYF. The CDR3 DNA reads as TGTGCCACCGGTGGGACAGGGGGCACGGGAGAGACCCAGTACTTC.

This clonotype was observed a few times. Compared with germline, one end of the junction differs, possibly owing to a read error. This chain links TRBV4-3 with TRBJ2-3; D not certain. CDR3 length: 13 residues. The V gene's germline CDR1 is LGHNA and CDR2 YSLEER. For the CDR3, the DNA is TGTGCCAGCAGCCACCCGGGCACAGATACGCAGTATTTT. Protein product: CASSHPGTDTQYF.

The chain joins TRBV5-1 to TRBJ2-2; D is possibly TRBD2 (5 bases). Trimming pared 0 bases from V and 3 bases from J, leaving 12 bases between. Germline V lookup: CDR1 SGHRS, CDR2 YFSETQ. This CDR3 is built from 16 residues. This CDR3 is CASSLGPGMDTGELFF. The DNA of the CDR3 is TGCGCCAGCAGCTTGGGGCCGGGGATGGACACCGGGGAGCTGTTTTTT.

This rearrangement joins TRBV28 to TRBJ2-1; no firm D call. The CDR3 runs 10 residues. Germline V CDR1 and CDR2: MDHEN, SYDVKM. V lost 5 bases to trimming and J lost 15 bases, with 11 bases between them. DNA of the CDR3: TGTGCCAGCAGTGGGCAGGTTCCGTTCTTC. It specifies CASSGQVPFF. Looking up the rest from reference TRBV28 and TRBJ2-1 gives the full variable domain: DVKVTQSSRYLVKRTGEKVFLECVQDMDHENMFWYRQDPGLGLRLIYFSYDVKMKEKGDIPEGYSVSREKKERFSLILESASTNQTSMYLCASSGQVPFFGPGTRLTVL.

This rearrangement joins TRBV29-1 to TRBJ1-1; D gene unclear. V gave up 4 bases and J gave up 1 base, with 16 bases separating them. Germline loops: CDR1 SQVTM, CDR2 ANQGSEA. The CDR3 consists of 15 residues. The CDR3 bases are TGCAGCGTTGTTGGAGGGCGGCGGGGGAACACTGAAGCTTTCTTT. Encoded protein: CSVVGGRRGNTEAFF.

The chain carries TRBV12-3 or TRBV12-4 and TRBJ1-5; 7 nucleotides agree with TRBD1. Unmatched junction bases numbered 6, after V lost 3 bases and J lost 1 base. The CDR3 runs to 16 residues. The CDR3 sequence is CASSFGGGGSNQPQHF. The CDR3 DNA follows: TGTGCCAGCAGTTTTGGAGGGGGCGGAAGCAATCAGCCCCAGCATTTT.

This clonotype was counted only a few times. The chain carries TRBV7-2 and TRBJ1-2, with D hard to call. Germline CDR1 SGHTA, CDR2 FQGNSA. The CDR3 totals 14 residues. V lost 3 bases to trimming and J lost 3 bases, with 11 bases between them. The CDR3 DNA reads as TGTGCCAGCAGCTTCGAGGGATCCGACTATGGCTACACCTTC. This encodes CASSFEGSDYGYTF.

V and J are TRBV7-2 and TRBJ2-7, with 10 bases fitting TRBD1. V dropped 3 bases and J dropped 5; count of bases not matched to a gene: 4. The germline V gene encodes CDR1 SGHTA and CDR2 FQGNSA. This CDR3 has 14 residues. CDR3: CASSFDRGRHEQYF. As DNA, the CDR3 is TGTGCCAGCAGCTTCGACAGGGGGCGCCACGAGCAGTACTTC.

Note on this clonotype: This CDR3 is missing its conserved last phenylalanine or tryptophan, likely due to a read error. Written as DNA, the CDR3 is TGTGCCAGCTCACCACAGACAGGGGATATTCAGCCCCAGCATTTG. Its protein is CASSPQTGDIQPQHL. J is TRBJ1-5 and V is TRBV18; 8 nucleotides align to TRBD1. Germline loops: CDR1 KGHSH, CDR2 LQKENI. The V gene end was trimmed by 1 base and the J gene end by 6 bases; junction bases not matched to a gene: 5. The CDR3 has 15 residues.

About this clonotype: This may stem from a read error, because a much larger clone lies one nucleotide away. The chain joins TRBV7-2 to TRBJ2-7; D unresolved. The V gene's germline CDR1 is SGHTA and CDR2 FQGNSA. The CDR3 loop spans 11 amino acids. The CDR3 DNA follows: TGTGCCAGCAGCTTAGTCCACGAGCGGTACTTC. It translates to CASSLVHERYF.

As regards this clonotype: The germline gene is not matched at one end of the junction; a read error may be the cause. The chain couples TRBV29-1 to TRBJ2-6; tentative D call: TRBD1 (5 bases). Germline values: CDR1 SQVTM, CDR2 ANQGSEA. The CDR3 is 16 amino acids. The CDR3 DNA sequence: TGCAGCGTTGAAGAAGAACAGACGTCTGGGGCCAACGTCCGGACTTTC. Amino acid sequence: CSVEEEQTSGANVRTF.

This clonotype was found a few times. This sequence joins TRBV5-6 and TRBJ2-3; TRBD1 might be the D (6 bases). Germline V gene data show CDR1 as SGHDT and CDR2 as YYEEEE. V was pared by 2 bases and J by 3 bases, with 13 bases between. CDR3 length: 15 amino acids. CDR3 sequence: CASSLQGAATDTQYF. The CDR3 DNA is TGTGCCAGCAGCTTACAGGGTGCGGCGACAGATACGCAGTATTTT.

The chain recombines TRBV2 with TRBJ2-7, with TRBD1 matching 7 bases. Germline assignment: CDR1 SNHLY and CDR2 FYNNEI. This CDR3 is built from 15 residues. With 2 bases clipped from V and 3 bases from J, the junction kept 7 bases outside the gene matches. The DNA for the CDR3 is TGTGCCAGCAGTGAACAGGGGGACAGCTACTACGAGCAGTACTTC. Residues: CASSEQGDSYYEQYF.

This clonotype was recorded a few times. The chain recombines TRBV29-1 with TRBJ1-2, with D uncertain. The CDR3 has 10 residues. The V gene lost 6 bases and the J gene lost 7 bases, with 9 bases spanning the gap. Looked up from germline, CDR1 is SQVTM and CDR2 is ANQGSEA. CDR3 region: CSVRGFGYTF. DNA of the CDR3: TGCAGCGTAAGAGGGTTTGGCTACACCTTC.

With regard to this clonotype: One end of the junction does not line up with germline, which may come from a read error. J is TRBJ2-4 and V is TRBV20-1, with 10 bases identical to TRBD2. The DNA matches TRBJ2-7 better at its end, which makes the J call doubtful. The germline gives CDR1 DFQATT, CDR2 SNEGSKA (reference sequence). This CDR3 contains 14 residues. The CDR3 here is CSAGDTSGDYEQYF. The CDR3 DNA follows: TGCAGTGCTGGAGATACTAGCGGGGACTACGAGCAGTACTTC.

The DNA of the CDR3 is TGCAGTGCTTATCGAGGGGTTTCCTACGAGCAGTACTTC. Its translation is CSAYRGVSYEQYF. V usage is TRBV20-1 and J usage is TRBJ2-7; D possibly uses TRBD1 or TRBD2 (5 bases each). V lost 5 bases and J 1 base, leaving 12 bases between the germline ends. CDR3 length: 13 amino acids. Germline V CDR1 and CDR2: DFQATT, SNEGSKA (reference sequence).

The chain has TRBV5-6 and TRBJ1-2; D is undetermined. The CDR3 length is 13 residues. Trimming left V 0 bases short and J 8 bases short, with 11 bases between. Germline assignment: CDR1 SGHDT and CDR2 YYEEEE. CDR3 protein: CASSLVGKRGYTF. CDR3 sequence (DNA): TGTGCCAGCAGCTTGGTAGGGAAGCGGGGCTACACCTTC.

This clonotype was counted a few times. The chain links TRBV7-2 to TRBJ2-5; TRBD2 matches 10 bases. V dropped 0 bases and J dropped 5; count of bases not matched to a gene: 3. This CDR3 is 15 amino acids long. Germline loops: CDR1 SGHTA, CDR2 FQGNSA. The CDR3 reads CASSLAAGGHETQYF. As DNA, the CDR3 is TGTGCCAGCAGCTTAGCAGCGGGGGGGCATGAGACCCAGTACTTC.

This clonotype was detected once. The rearrangement links TRBV11-1 to TRBJ2-7; possibly TRBD2 for D (6 bases). The V gene lost 1 base and the J gene lost 4 bases, with 17 bases spanning the gap. The CDR3 has 16 amino acids. Per germline, CDR1 SGHAT and CDR2 FQDESV (reference sequence). Written as DNA, the CDR3 is TGTGCCAGCAGCTTAGTTGGAGGAGGGCCTAATTACGAGCAGTACTTC. Its translation is CASSLVGGGPNYEQYF.

This clonotype has more than one count but fewer than ten. This chain links TRBV6-5 with TRBJ2-7, with D perhaps matching TRBD1 (5 bases). Germline V gives CDR1 MNHEY, CDR2 SVGAGI. This CDR3 spans 15 amino acids. Trimming left V 1 base short and J 0 bases short, with 10 bases between. Here the CDR3 DNA reads TGTGCCAGCAGTTACTATGGGGCGGACTCCTACGAGCAGTACTTC. It yields the protein CASSYYGADSYEQYF.

This rearrangement joins TRBV18 to TRBJ2-5, with 8 nucleotides matching TRBD2. The CDR3 extends over 15 amino acids. The ends lost 2 bases at V and 5 bases at J; junction bases unmatched: 7. The germline gives CDR1 KGHSH, CDR2 LQKENI. CDR3: CASSPIFGGAETQYF. The CDR3 DNA reads as TGTGCCAGCTCACCAATCTTCGGGGGGGCGGAGACCCAGTACTTC.

This clonotype was detected a few times. This chain uses TRBV20-1 with TRBJ2-3; 9 bases align to TRBD2. The junction had 20 bases not matched to a gene; V was cut back by 5 bases and J by 14 bases. In germline, CDR1 is DFQATT, CDR2 SNEGSKA (reference sequence). The CDR3 runs to 15 residues. CDR3 bases: TGCAGTGCTGGACGTCCCTCGGGGACTAGCCCAGGGCCGTATTTT. It specifies CSAGRPSGTSPGPYF.